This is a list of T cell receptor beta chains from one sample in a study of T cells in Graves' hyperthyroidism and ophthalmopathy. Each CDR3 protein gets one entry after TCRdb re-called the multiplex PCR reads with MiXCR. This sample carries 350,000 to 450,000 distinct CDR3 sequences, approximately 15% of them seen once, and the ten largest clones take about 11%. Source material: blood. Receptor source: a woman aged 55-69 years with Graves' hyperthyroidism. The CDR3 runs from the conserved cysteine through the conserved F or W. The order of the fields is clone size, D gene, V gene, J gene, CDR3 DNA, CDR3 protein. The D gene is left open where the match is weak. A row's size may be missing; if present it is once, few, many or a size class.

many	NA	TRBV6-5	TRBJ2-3	TGTGCCAGCAGTTACCGAATCCCCACAGGGGGAGGGTCAGATACGCAGTATTTT	CASSYRIPTGGGSDTQYF
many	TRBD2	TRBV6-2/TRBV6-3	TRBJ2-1	TGTGCCAGCAGTCCACATAGCGGGGGCTCCTACAATGAGCAGTTCTTC	CASSPHSGGSYNEQFF
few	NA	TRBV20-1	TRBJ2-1	TGCAGTGCTAGAGATTACGGCAGAAGCTCCTACAATGAGCAGTTCTTC	CSARDYGRSSYNEQFF
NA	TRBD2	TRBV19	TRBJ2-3	TGTGCCAGTAGTATTGCTAGCGGGACTACAGATACGCAGTATTTT	CASSIASGTTDTQYF
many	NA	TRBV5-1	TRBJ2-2	TGCGCCAGCAGTGCACAGGGCTGGAACACCGGGGAGCTGTTTTTT	CASSAQGWNTGELFF
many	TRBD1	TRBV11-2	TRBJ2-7	TGTGCCAGCAGCTTAGGGACAGGGGCCCTTCACCACGAGCAGTACTTC	CASSLGTGALHHEQYF
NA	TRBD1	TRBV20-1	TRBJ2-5	TGCAGTGCGGGGGGGACAGGGGTTGTGGAGACCCAGTACTTC	CSAGGTGVVETQYF
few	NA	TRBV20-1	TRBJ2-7	TGCAGTGCTAGAGATTCCCGCCAGGGGATGGTCTACGAGCAGTACTTC	CSARDSRQGMVYEQYF
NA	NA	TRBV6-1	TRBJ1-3	TGTGCCAGCAGTGATTGGGATTCGAGTGGAAACACCATATATTTT	CASSDWDSSGNTIYF
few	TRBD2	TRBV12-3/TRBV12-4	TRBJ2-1	TGTGCCAGCAGCTCGACGACTAGCGGGAGGTATGAGCAGTTCTTC	CASSSTTSGRYEQFF
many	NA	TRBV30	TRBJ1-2	TGTGCCTGGAGTCCGGACAGAGGCTATGGCTACACCTTC	CAWSPDRGYGYTF
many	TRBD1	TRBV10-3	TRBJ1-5	TGTGCCATCGGACAGGGTATCAATCAGCCCCAGCATTTT	CAIGQGINQPQHF
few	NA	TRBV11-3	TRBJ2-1	TGTGCCAGCAGCTTAGGCCCCCGGAACCCACAGTTCTTC	CASSLGPRNPQFF
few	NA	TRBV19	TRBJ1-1	TGTGCCAGTAGTATATCACAGGGAGCGACTGAAGCTTTCTTT	CASSISQGATEAFF
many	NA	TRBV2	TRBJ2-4	TGTGCCAGCAGTCCCCGAAGGGACATTCAGTACTTC	CASSPRRDIQYF
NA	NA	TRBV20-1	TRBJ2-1	TGCAGTGCTAGACGCGGGGGCCTCCCCCGCCAATACAATGAGCAGTTCTTC	CSARRGGLPRQYNEQFF
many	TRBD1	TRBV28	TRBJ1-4	TGTGCCAGCAGTCGACAGGGAAGTACTAATGAAAAACTGTTTTTT	CASSRQGSTNEKLFF
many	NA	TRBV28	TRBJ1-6	TGTGCCAGCAATATGGGGTCGAATAATTCACCCCTCCACTTT	CASNMGSNNSPLHF
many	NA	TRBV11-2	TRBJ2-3	TGTGCCAGCAGCTTAAGCAGGTCCACTTATACGCAGTATTTT	CASSLSRSTYTQYF
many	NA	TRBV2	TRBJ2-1	TGTGCCAGCAGTGAAAGGCCCCCCGGAGAGCAGTTCTTC	CASSERPPGEQFF
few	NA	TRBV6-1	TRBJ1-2	TGTGCCAGCAACATTGGGTTTGACAAGGCGAATTTCGACTATGGCTACACCTTC	CASNIGFDKANFDYGYTF
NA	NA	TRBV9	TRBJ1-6	TGTGCCAGCAGCGGCTCCCATAATTCACCCCTCCACTTT	CASSGSHNSPLHF
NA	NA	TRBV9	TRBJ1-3	TGTGCCAGCAGCGCCACGAGGTCTTCTGGAAACACCATATATTTT	CASSATRSSGNTIYF
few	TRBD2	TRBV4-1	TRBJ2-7	TGCGCCAGCAGCCAACTAGCGGGATCCCGCTACGAGCAGTACTTC	CASSQLAGSRYEQYF
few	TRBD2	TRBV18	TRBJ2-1	TGTGCCAGCTCACCCTCTAGGGAGGGCAATGAGCAGTTCTTC	CASSPSREGNEQFF
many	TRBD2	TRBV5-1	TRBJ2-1	TGCGCCAGCAGCGCCACTAGCGGGAAGCGGGATGAGCAGTTCTTC	CASSATSGKRDEQFF
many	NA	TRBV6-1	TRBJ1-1	TGTGCCAGCAGTGAATACGGGGACGACACTGAAGCTTTCTTT	CASSEYGDDTEAFF
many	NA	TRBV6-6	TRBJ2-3	TGTGCCAGCAGTTACCTATCCGGCACAGATACGCAGTATTTT	CASSYLSGTDTQYF
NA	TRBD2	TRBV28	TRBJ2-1	TGTGCCAGCAGCTCCCCTACTAGCGGAGCCCTCAAAGAGCAGTTCTTC	CASSSPTSGALKEQFF
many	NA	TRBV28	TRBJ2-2	TGTGCCAGCAGTTTGGCGACTTACACCGGGGAGCTGTTTTTT	CASSLATYTGELFF
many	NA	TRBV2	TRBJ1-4	TGTGCCAGCAGTGATCCCTCAGCGGGAGCTTTAAATGAAAAACTGTTTTTT	CASSDPSAGALNEKLFF
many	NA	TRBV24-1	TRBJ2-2	TGTGCCACCAGTGATTTGCAAGGTCTCGGGACGAACACCGGGGAGCTGTTTTTT	CATSDLQGLGTNTGELFF